The clone carrying this TCR beta chain was counted many times. The antigen remains unidentified. The sample belongs to a study of early T cells in non-severe SARS-CoV-2 infection. Study context: Unsorted whole blood bulk RNA was sequenced, with unpaired chains.

Study results and limitations: Anti-spike CD8 responses were favored by VDJdb matching, which missed private and CD4 specificities.

As part of library construction, unique molecular identifiers were attached to individual cDNA molecules. TCRdb recomputed calls from the 5' RACE reads with MiXCR, one row per CDR3 protein. The sample consists of some 40,000 distinct CDR3 sequences, roughly 5.4% of them appearing once. Between the trimmed V and J ends, which lost 4 bases and 4 bases, there was a span of 9 bases. Germline lookup yields CDR1 SNHLY and CDR2 FYNNEI. This CDR3 is 13 amino acids long. The sample was whole blood. The sequence was obtained from an adult who was a healthcare worker with PCR-confirmed SARS-CoV-2 infection or an uninfected control (not recorded which). The chain combines TRBV2 with TRBJ2-3; D gene unclear. CDR3: CASSGLGPDTQYF. CDR3 bases: TGTGCCAGCAGTGGGCTGGGCCCAGATACGCAGTATTTT. The whole variable domain, filled in from reference TRBV2 and TRBJ2-3, reads EPEVTQTPSHQVTQMGQEVILRCVPISNHLYFYWYRQILGQKVEFLVSFYNNEISEKSEIFDDQFSVERPDGSNFTLKIRSTKLEDSAMYFCASSGLGPDTQYFGPGTRLTVL.